Detailed here is one T cell receptor beta chain. This entry belongs to a study of CD8+CD57+ T cells in acquired aplastic anemia. Study overall: Sorted CD4+ and CD8+ cells gave an average of roughly 3.2 ug of DNA.

CDR1 and CDR2 from the germline V gene are SEHNR and FQNEAQ (reference sequence). Deletions cut 6 bases from V and 7 bases from J, with 13 bases between. The length of the CDR3 is 14 residues. Sequencing was done on patients that had shown CD8+CD57+ cell expansion by flow cytometry. Blood was sampled before the patients had received any therapy. The study profiled TCR beta VDJ and CDR3 using genomic DNA as template. TCRdb re-called the reads through MiXCR, storing one row per CDR3 protein. The sample has roughly 260,000 distinct CDR3 sequences; around 46% are singletons. The receptor was isolated from a human donor with aplastic anemia. The V and J genes are TRBV7-9 and TRBJ1-6; no clear D gene. The sequenced sample was sorted CD4+, CD8+, or CD8+CD57+ T cells (not recorded which) from PBMCs. The CDR3 nucleotides are TGTGCCAGCAGGGATTCTAGCGGGAATTCACCCCTCCACTTT. Translation gives CASRDSSGNSPLHF.